Listed here is a single TCR beta chain. The antigen remains unidentified. The data originate from a study of cytomegalovirus exposure and HLA in healthy donors. The primer mix had 60 Vbeta and 13 Jbeta primers. The repertoire was sequenced with immunoSEQ multiplex PCR; TCRdb's copy has only in-frame clones and lacks some. The sample consists of around 130,000 clones, roughly 78% of them appearing once. Study-level results: Upon later analysis, HLA-associated TCR beta chains proved more clonally expanded than other, equally common chains. Researchers reportedly found TCR beta sequences accurately predicted most subjects' HLA-A and HLA-B alleles. About 87% or about 30% of the time was how often most TCR beta V segments were productive, according to an earlier analysis.

The CDR3 sequence is 14 residues long. Germline V gene lookup returns CDR1 SGHRS and CDR2 YFSETQ. The V and J ends lost 4 bases and 4 bases, in that order; junction bases with no gene match: 2. The origin of this receptor is a male donor in good health and CMV-seronegative. The chain links TRBV5-1 to TRBJ2-5, with 12 bases identical to TRBD1. Material: PBMCs. CDR3 residues: CASSRDRGPETQYF. In DNA form, the CDR3 reads TGCGCCAGCAGCAGGGACAGGGGGCCAGAGACCCAGTACTTC.